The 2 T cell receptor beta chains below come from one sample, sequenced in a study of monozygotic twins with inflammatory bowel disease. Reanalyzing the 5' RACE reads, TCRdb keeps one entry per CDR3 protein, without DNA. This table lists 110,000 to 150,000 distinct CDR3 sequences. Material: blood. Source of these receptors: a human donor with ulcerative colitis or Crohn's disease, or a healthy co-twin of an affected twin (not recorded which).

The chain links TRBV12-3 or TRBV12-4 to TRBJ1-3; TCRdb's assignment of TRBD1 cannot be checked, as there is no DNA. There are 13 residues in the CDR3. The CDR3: CASSLGQGNTIYF.

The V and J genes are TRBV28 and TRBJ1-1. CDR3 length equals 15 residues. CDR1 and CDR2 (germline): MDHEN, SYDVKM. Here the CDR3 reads CASSFRDQVFTEAFF.